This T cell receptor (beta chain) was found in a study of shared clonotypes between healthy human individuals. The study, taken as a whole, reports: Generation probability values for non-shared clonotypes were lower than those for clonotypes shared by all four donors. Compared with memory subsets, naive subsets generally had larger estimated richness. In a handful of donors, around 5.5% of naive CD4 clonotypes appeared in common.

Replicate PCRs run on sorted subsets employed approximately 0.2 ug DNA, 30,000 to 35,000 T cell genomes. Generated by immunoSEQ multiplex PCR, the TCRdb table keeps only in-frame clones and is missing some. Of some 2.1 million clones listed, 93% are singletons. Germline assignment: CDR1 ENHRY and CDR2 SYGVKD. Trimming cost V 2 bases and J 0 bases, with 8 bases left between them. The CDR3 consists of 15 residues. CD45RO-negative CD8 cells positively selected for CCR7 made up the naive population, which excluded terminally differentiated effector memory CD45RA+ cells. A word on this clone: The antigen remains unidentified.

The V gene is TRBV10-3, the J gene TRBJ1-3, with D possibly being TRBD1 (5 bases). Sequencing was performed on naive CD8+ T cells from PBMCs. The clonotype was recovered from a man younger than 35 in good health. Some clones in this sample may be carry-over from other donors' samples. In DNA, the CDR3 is TGTGCCATCAGTGAGGGGGACCCCTCTGGAAACACCATATATTTT. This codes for CAISEGDPSGNTIYF.